The clone carrying this T cell receptor beta chain was counted only a few times. Its antigen is undetermined. This record comes from a study of T-cell memory formation after mild COVID-19. Notes on the study in general: CD4/CD8 balance characterized clones contracting day 15 to 85, and CD4+ skew characterized later expanders.

UMIs and sample barcodes were carried by the TCR alpha and TCR beta cDNA libraries that 5'RACE produced using constant-segment primers. Using its own MiXCR run on the 5' RACE reads, TCRdb lists one record per CDR3 protein. There are roughly 350,000 distinct CDR3 sequences in the sample; approximately 13% occur only once, and about 24% lies in the top ten. This CDR3 region has 15 residues. CDR1 SGHRS and CDR2 YFSETQ come from the germline V gene. Trimming left V 0 bases short and J 3 bases short, with 10 bases between. The chain employs TRBV5-1 and TRBJ1-3; D ambiguous. This TCR came from a man between 18 and 29 years old who had mild COVID-19 (a few samples of this study predate the infection). Cell type and time point are not known. Sequencing used PBMCs or a T cell subset sorted from them (not recorded which). The CDR3 is CASSLGLFGGNTIYF. The DNA of the CDR3 is TGCGCCAGCAGCTTGGGCCTCTTCGGTGGAAACACCATATATTTT.